These 3 T cell receptor beta chains share one sample of origin, sequenced in a study of CD8 T cells in Susac syndrome. Roughly 0.45 to 1 ug RNA was reverse transcribed with random hexamers. TCRdb reprocessed the immunoSEQ multiplex PCR reads via MiXCR and lists one record per CDR3 protein. The sample carries under 200,000 distinct CDR3 sequences, 85% to 95% recorded once. What was sequenced was CD4+ T cells from PBMCs. These receptors were obtained from a human donor in good health.

The CDR3 nucleotides read TGTGCCAGTAGTATCGGGTGGGTTAACTATGGCTACACCTTC. It codes for CASSIGWVNYGYTF. The chain couples TRBV19 to TRBJ1-2; D gene ambiguous. Germline loops: CDR1 LNHDA, CDR2 SQIVND (reference sequence). The CDR3 runs to 14 residues. The V end lost 3 bases, the J end lost 1 base, and 9 bases lay between the germline ends.

Only one count was recorded for this clonotype. V usage is TRBV3-1 and J usage is TRBJ2-7; TRBD1 is a possible D gene (6 bases). V was pared by 4 bases and J by 3 bases, with 13 bases between. The CDR3 sequence is 14 residues long. The germline V gene encodes CDR1 LGHDT and CDR2 YNNKEL (reference sequence). In DNA, the CDR3 is TGTGCCAGCAGCCTAGGACAGCCCTTCTACGAGCAGTACTTC. Translated: CASSLGQPFYEQYF.

This rearrangement joins TRBV29-1 to TRBJ2-5; no definite D call. V was shortened by 6 bases and J by 2 bases, with 10 bases between the two germline ends. The CDR3 totals 12 residues. CDR1 is SQVTM and CDR2 is ANQGSEA in the germline V gene. For the CDR3, the DNA is TGCAGCGTCAAGACTCCGCAAGAGACCCAGTACTTC. Translation: CSVKTPQETQYF.